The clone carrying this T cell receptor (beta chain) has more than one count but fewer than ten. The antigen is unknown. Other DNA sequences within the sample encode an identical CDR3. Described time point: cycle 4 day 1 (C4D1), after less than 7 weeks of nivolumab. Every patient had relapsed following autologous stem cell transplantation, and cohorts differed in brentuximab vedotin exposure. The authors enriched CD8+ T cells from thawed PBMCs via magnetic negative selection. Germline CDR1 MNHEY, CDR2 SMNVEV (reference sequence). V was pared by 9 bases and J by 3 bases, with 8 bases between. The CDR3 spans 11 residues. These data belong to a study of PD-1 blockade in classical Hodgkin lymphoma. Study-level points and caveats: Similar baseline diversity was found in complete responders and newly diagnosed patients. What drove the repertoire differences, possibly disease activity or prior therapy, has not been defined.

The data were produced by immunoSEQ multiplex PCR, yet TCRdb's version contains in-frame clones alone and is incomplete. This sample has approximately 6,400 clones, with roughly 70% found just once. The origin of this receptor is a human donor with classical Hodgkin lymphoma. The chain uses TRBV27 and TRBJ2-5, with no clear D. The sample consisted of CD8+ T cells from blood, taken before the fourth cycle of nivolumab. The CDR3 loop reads CASGRKETQYF. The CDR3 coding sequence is TGTGCCAGTGGGCGCAAAGAGACCCAGTACTTC.